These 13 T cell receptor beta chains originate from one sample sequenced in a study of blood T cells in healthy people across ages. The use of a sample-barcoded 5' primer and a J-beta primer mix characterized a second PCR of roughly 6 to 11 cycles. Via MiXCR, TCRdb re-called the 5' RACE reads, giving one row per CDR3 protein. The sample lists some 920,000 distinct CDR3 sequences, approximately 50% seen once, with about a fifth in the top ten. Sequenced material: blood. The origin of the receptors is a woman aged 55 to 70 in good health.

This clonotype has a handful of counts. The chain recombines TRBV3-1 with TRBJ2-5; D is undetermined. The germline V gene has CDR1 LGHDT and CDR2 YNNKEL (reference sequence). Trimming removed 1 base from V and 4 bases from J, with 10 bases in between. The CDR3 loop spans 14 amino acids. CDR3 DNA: TGTGCCAGCAGCCAAGTGGCGGCTCTAGAGACCCAGTACTTC. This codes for CASSQVAALETQYF.

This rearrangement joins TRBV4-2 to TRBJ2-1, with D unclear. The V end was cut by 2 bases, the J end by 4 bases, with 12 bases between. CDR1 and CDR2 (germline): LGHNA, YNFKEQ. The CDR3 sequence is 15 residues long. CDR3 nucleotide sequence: TGTGCCAGCAGCCAAAGCCCGGACGGGTACAATGAGCAGTTCTTC. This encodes CASSQSPDGYNEQFF.

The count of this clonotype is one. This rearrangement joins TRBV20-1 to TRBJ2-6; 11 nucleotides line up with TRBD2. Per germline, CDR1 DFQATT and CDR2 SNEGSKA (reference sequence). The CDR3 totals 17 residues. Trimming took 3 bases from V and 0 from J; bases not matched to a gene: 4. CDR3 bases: TGCAGTGCTAGGGGACTAGCGGAGGACTCTGGGGCCAACGTCCTGACTTTC. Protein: CSARGLAEDSGANVLTF.

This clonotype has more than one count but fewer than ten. The CDR3: CSASGLGSGTLGYNEQFF. CDR3 DNA sequence: TGCAGTGCTAGTGGGTTGGGTAGCGGGACGCTTGGCTACAATGAGCAGTTCTTC. This sequence joins TRBV20-1 and TRBJ2-1; 8 positions agree with TRBD2. The CDR3 consists of 18 residues. V gave up 3 bases and J gave up 3 bases; unmatched junction bases: 16. Germline-derived CDR1 and CDR2 are DFQATT and SNEGSKA (reference sequence).

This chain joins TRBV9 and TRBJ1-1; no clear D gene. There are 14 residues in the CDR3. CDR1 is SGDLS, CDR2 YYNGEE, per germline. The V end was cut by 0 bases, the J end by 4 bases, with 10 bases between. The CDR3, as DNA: TGTGCCAGCAGCGTAGATCCGGTGGGCACTGAAGCTTTCTTT. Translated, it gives CASSVDPVGTEAFF.

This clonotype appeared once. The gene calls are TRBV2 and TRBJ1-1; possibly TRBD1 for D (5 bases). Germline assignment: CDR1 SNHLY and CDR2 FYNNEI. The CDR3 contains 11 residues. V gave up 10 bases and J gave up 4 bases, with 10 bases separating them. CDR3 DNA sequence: TGTGCCATACATACAGGCACTGAAGCTTTCTTT. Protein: CAIHTGTEAFF.

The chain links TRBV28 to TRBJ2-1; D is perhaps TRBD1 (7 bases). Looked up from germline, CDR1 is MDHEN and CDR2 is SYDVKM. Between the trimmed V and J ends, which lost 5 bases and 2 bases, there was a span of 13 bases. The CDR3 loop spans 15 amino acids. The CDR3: CASSRGDSTYNEQFF. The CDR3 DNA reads TGTGCCAGCAGTAGGGGGGACAGTACCTACAATGAGCAGTTCTTC.

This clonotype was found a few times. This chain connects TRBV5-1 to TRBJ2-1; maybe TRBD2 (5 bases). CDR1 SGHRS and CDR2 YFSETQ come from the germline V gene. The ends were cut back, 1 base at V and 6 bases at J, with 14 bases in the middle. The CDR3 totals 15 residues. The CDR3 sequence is CASSLSGLPGNEQFF. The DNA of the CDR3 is TGCGCCAGCAGCTTGAGCGGCCTTCCGGGCAATGAGCAGTTCTTC. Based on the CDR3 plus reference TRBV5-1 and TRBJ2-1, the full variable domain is KAGVTQTPRYLIKTRGQQVTLSCSPISGHRSVSWYQQTPGQGLQFLFEYFSETQRNKGNFPGRFSGRQFSNSRSEMNVSTLELGDSALYLCASSLSGLPGNEQFFGPGTRLTVL.

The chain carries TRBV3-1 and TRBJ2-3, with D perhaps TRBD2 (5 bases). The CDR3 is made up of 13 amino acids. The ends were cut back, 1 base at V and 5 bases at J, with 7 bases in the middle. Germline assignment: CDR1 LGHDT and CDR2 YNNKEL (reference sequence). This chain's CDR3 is CASSQGGLDTQYF. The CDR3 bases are TGTGCCAGCAGCCAAGGAGGGTTAGATACGCAGTATTTT.

Written as DNA, the CDR3 is TGCAGCGTTGAAGATCGGATGTCTAGCGGGAGTGAAGAGACCCAGTACTTC. Encoded protein: CSVEDRMSSGSEETQYF. This rearrangement joins TRBV29-1 to TRBJ2-5; 10 nucleotides align to TRBD2. The V gene end was trimmed by 0 bases and the J gene end by 3 bases; junction bases not matched to a gene: 10. Looked up from germline, CDR1 is SQVTM and CDR2 is ANQGSEA. CDR3 length: 17 residues.

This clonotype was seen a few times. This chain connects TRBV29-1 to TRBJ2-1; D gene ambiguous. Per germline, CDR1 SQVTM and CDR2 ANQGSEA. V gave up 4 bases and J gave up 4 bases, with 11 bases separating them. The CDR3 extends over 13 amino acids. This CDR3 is CSVVGDGYNEQFF. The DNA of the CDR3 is TGCAGCGTTGTAGGAGACGGGTACAATGAGCAGTTCTTC.

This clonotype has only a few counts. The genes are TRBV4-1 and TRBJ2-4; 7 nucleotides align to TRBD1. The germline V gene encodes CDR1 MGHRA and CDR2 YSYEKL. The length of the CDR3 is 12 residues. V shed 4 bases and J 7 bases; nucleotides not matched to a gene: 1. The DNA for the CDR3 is TGCGCCAGCAGCCTGGGACAGAACATTCAGTACTTC. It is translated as CASSLGQNIQYF.

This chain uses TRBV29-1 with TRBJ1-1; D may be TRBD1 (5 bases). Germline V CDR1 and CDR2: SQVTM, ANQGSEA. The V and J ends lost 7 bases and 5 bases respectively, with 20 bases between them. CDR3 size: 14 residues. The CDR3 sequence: CSARMVGTRTEAFF. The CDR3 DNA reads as TGCAGCGCGCGTATGGTAGGGACGCGGACTGAAGCTTTCTTT.